This T cell receptor (beta chain) was sequenced during a study of memory CD4+ T cells and cytomegalovirus serostatus. Study context: Healthy Belgian adult donors included about nine CMV-positive and some 23 CMV-negative people. Findings and caveats of the study: 67 of 164 known CMV-associated TCRbeta sequences appeared in CD4+ memory.

Germline CDR1 is SGHRS and CDR2 is YFSETQ. V shed 0 bases and J shed 6 bases, with 16 bases lying between them. The CDR3 has 15 amino acids. Using immunoSEQ multiplex PCR, the repertoire was profiled, and TCRdb retains in-frame clones only, with some absent. This sample carries about 100,000 clones, about 80% of them seen once, and the ten largest clones take 3.5% to 4%. With respect to this clone: The antigen is undetermined.

Single viable CD3+CD4+CD8-CD45RO+ cells were sorted as the memory CD4+ T cells. The clonotype comes from an adult in good health and CMV-seropositive. The rearrangement links TRBV5-1 to TRBJ2-7; TRBD2 might be the D (6 bases). Sequencing used memory CD4+ T cells from blood. Written as DNA, the CDR3 is TGCGCCAGCAGCTTGGGTACTAGCATTGGCGGCGAGCAGTACTTC. It specifies CASSLGTSIGGEQYF. The full variable domain, with the rest looked up from reference TRBV5-1 and TRBJ2-7, is KAGVTQTPRYLIKTRGQQVTLSCSPISGHRSVSWYQQTPGQGLQFLFEYFSETQRNKGNFPGRFSGRQFSNSRSEMNVSTLELGDSALYLCASSLGTSIGGEQYFGPGTRLTVT.